This T cell receptor (beta chain) was identified in a study of technical replicates of blood from a few donors. Profiling relied on immunoSEQ multiplex PCR, and the TCRdb table lists in-frame clones only, not all of them. The table lists approximately 79,000 clones, approximately 95% of them singletons. The CDR3 extends over 15 amino acids. From germline, CDR1 is KGHSH and CDR2 LQKENI. V was cut by 8 bases and J by 3 bases, with 19 bases left in between. Specimen: T cells isolated from PBMCs. The genes are TRBV18 and TRBJ1-1; TRBD1 might be the D (5 bases). This sequence originates from a human donor in good health. This CDR3 is CASPGLQGWHTEAFF. CDR3 nucleotides: TGTGCCAGCCCGGGTCTCCAGGGTTGGCACACTGAAGCTTTCTTT.